Listed below are T cell receptor beta chains from one sample, sequenced in a study of blood T cell repertoires in COVID-19. Profiling relied on immunoSEQ multiplex PCR, and the TCRdb table lists in-frame clones only, not all of them. The repertoire holds 470,000 or so clones, 87% seen once, with under 2% in the top ten. The sample was PBMCs or T cells enriched from blood (not recorded which). These receptors came from a woman between 18 and 29 years old with acute COVID-19. The CDR3 runs from the conserved cysteine through the conserved F or W. The order of the fields is V gene, clone size, J gene, D gene, CDR3 DNA, CDR3 protein. A D gene is named only where the DNA matches it firmly. For some rows the clone size is stated as once, few or many, or as a class when expanded; others skip it.

V: TRBV28; size: -; J: TRBJ2-1; D: TRBD1; DNA: TGTGCCACCGGACAGGGTGGCTCCTACAATGAGCAGTTCTTC; CDR3: CATGQGGSYNEQFF
V: TRBV6-5; size: -; J: TRBJ2-3; D: TRBD2; DNA: TGTGCCAGCAGTTACAGCCTAGCGGGGCATGCAGATACGCAGTATTTT; CDR3: CASSYSLAGHADTQYF
V: TRBV3-1/TRBV3-2; size: -; J: TRBJ2-7; D: TRBD1; DNA: TGTGCCAGCAGCCGACAGGGGGCTTACGAGCAGTACTTC; CDR3: CASSRQGAYEQYF
V: TRBV28; size: -; J: TRBJ1-2; D: -; DNA: TGTGCCAGCAGTTTCCCACAGGGAGTCTATGGCTACACCTTC; CDR3: CASSFPQGVYGYTF
V: TRBV4-3; size: -; J: TRBJ1-4; D: TRBD1; DNA: TGCGCCAGCAGCCTTGACTCCGGGACAGATGATGAAAAACTGTTTTTT; CDR3: CASSLDSGTDDEKLFF
V: TRBV7-6; size: once; J: TRBJ2-2; D: -; DNA: TGTGCCAGCAGCCTTGGCGGGATCGGGGAGCTGTTTTTT; CDR3: CASSLGGIGELFF
V: TRBV19; size: -; J: TRBJ1-5; D: -; DNA: TGTGCCAGTAGTACGCTATGGGGAGATAGCAATCAGCCCCAGCATTTT; CDR3: CASSTLWGDSNQPQHF
V: TRBV2; size: -; J: TRBJ1-2; D: -; DNA: TGTGCCAGCCTTCGGGAAAACTATGGCTACACCTTC; CDR3: CASLRENYGYTF
V: TRBV2; size: once; J: TRBJ2-3; D: -; DNA: TGTGCCAGCAGTGAAGGGCGGGGACGTACGGATACGCAGTATTTT; CDR3: CASSEGRGRTDTQYF
V: TRBV30; size: -; J: TRBJ1-5; D: -; DNA: TGTGCCTGGAGTGTACTGGAGAATCAGCCCCAGCATTTT; CDR3: CAWSVLENQPQHF
V: TRBV2; size: -; J: TRBJ1-6; D: -; DNA: TGTGCCAGCAGTCCGGGTGTTCTCCTCCACTTT; CDR3: CASSPGVLLHF
V: TRBV28; size: -; J: TRBJ2-4; D: TRBD1; DNA: TGTGCCAGCACCCCCAAAGCCGGGACAGGGCACTTC; CDR3: CASTPKAGTGHF
V: TRBV15; size: -; J: TRBJ2-7; D: -; DNA: TGTGCCACCAGCATACAGGGTCGGTGGTACGAGCAGTACTTC; CDR3: CATSIQGRWYEQYF
V: TRBV19; size: -; J: TRBJ1-5; D: -; DNA: TGTGCCAGTAGTTCCCAAGGGGATCAGCCCCAGCATTTT; CDR3: CASSSQGDQPQHF
V: TRBV9; size: -; J: TRBJ2-1; D: -; DNA: TGTGCCAGCGACCGGGGAGGTCGGAGCTCCTACAATGAGCAGTTCTTC; CDR3: CASDRGGRSSYNEQFF
V: TRBV9; size: once; J: TRBJ1-1; D: -; DNA: TGTGCCAGCAACCTCACAGCCACCTCGAACACTGAAGCTTTCTTT; CDR3: CASNLTATSNTEAFF
V: TRBV5-4; size: -; J: TRBJ1-6; D: -; DNA: TGTGCCAGCAGCTTGGATCTGTGGGCCAGTTCACCCCTCCACTTT; CDR3: CASSLDLWASSPLHF
V: TRBV15; size: -; J: TRBJ1-5; D: -; DNA: TGTGCCACCAGCAGAGATTCAAGGGGAGGGCAGCCCCAGCATTTT; CDR3: CATSRDSRGGQPQHF
V: TRBV5-1; size: -; J: TRBJ1-2; D: -; DNA: TGCGCCAGCAGCAGTGGGGGGAATGGCTACACCTTC; CDR3: CASSSGGNGYTF
V: TRBV7-2; size: once; J: TRBJ1-3; D: -; DNA: TGTGCCAGCAGCTTAGTTGGGGGGTCTGGAAACACCATATATTTT; CDR3: CASSLVGGSGNTIYF
V: TRBV3-1/TRBV3-2; size: few; J: TRBJ1-2; D: TRBD1; DNA: TGTGCCAGCAGCCAAGACGTTGGACAGGGAGGAACCTATGGCTACACCTTC; CDR3: CASSQDVGQGGTYGYTF
V: TRBV27; size: -; J: TRBJ2-7; D: TRBD1; DNA: TGTGCCAGCAGTTTCTCCCGGGACAGGCCGCGGGAGCAGTACTTC; CDR3: CASSFSRDRPREQYF
V: TRBV27; size: -; J: TRBJ2-1; D: TRBD2; DNA: TGTGCCAGCACCTCCGGACTAGCGGGACGTTCCTACAATGAGCAGTTCTTC; CDR3: CASTSGLAGRSYNEQFF
V: TRBV6-5; size: -; J: TRBJ1-1; D: TRBD1; DNA: TGTGCCAGCAAGGGACAGGGTGGGCTCACTGAAGCTTTCTTT; CDR3: CASKGQGGLTEAFF
V: TRBV10-1; size: -; J: TRBJ1-2; D: TRBD1; DNA: TGCGCCAGCAGTCCGGGACAGGGAGACTATGGCTACACCTTC; CDR3: CASSPGQGDYGYTF